Below, 31 T cell receptor beta chains from the same sample are listed, as sequenced in a study of blood T cell repertoires in COVID-19. The data were produced by immunoSEQ multiplex PCR, yet TCRdb's version contains in-frame clones alone and is incomplete. In the table there are approximately 90,000 clones, roughly 87% of which are singletons. Sequenced: peripheral blood. The receptors shown here come from a man aged 45-65 years with acute or convalescent COVID-19.

The chain uses TRBV3-1 (or the pseudogene TRBV3-2) and TRBJ2-3; D is unclear. Deletions cut 4 bases from V and 0 bases from J, with 2 bases between. The CDR3 sequence is 12 residues long. CDR1 is LGHDT and CDR2 is YNNKEL in the germline V gene (reference sequence). CDR3: CASSPSTDTQYF. CDR3 nucleotides: TGTGCCAGCAGCCCTAGCACAGATACGCAGTATTTT.

This chain joins TRBV18 and TRBJ1-3; 7 bases agree with TRBD1. Per germline, CDR1 KGHSH and CDR2 LQKENI. The V and J ends lost 5 bases and 0 bases, in that order; junction bases with no gene match: 1. CDR3 length: 14 amino acids. This chain's CDR3 is CASSTGASGNTIYF. CDR3 bases: TGTGCCAGCTCAACAGGGGCCTCTGGAAACACCATATATTTT.

The chain couples TRBV3-1 (or the pseudogene TRBV3-2) to TRBJ1-4; D remains unclear. The CDR3 has 14 residues. Trimming left V 4 bases short and J 8 bases short, with 14 bases between. Per the germline V gene, CDR1 is LGHDT and CDR2 is YNNKEL (reference sequence). CDR3 residues: CASSPSVAKEKLFF. CDR3 DNA: TGTGCCAGCAGCCCTTCGGTAGCCAAGGAAAAACTGTTTTTT.

V is TRBV12-3 or TRBV12-4 and J is TRBJ2-1; D is ambiguous. The CDR3 length is 11 residues. V gave up 5 bases and J gave up 9 bases, with 8 bases separating them. This CDR3 reads CASSQYGEQFF. Here the CDR3 DNA reads TGTGCCAGCAGTCAATACGGTGAGCAGTTCTTC.

This chain joins TRBV19 and TRBJ1-6, with D maybe TRBD1 (5 bases). The germline V gene has CDR1 LNHDA and CDR2 SQIVND (reference sequence). The CDR3 has 16 amino acids. V dropped 6 bases and J dropped 0 bases, with 12 bases sitting between them. CDR3 sequence reads: CASRRDGSSYNSPLHF. DNA for the CDR3: TGTGCCAGTAGGAGGGACGGGAGCTCCTATAATTCACCCCTCCACTTT.

The chain recombines TRBV5-4 with TRBJ2-1; 14 positions agree with TRBD2. V was pared by 0 bases and J by 10 bases, with 6 bases of the junction left unmatched. The CDR3 is made up of 16 amino acids. The germline gives CDR1 SGHNT, CDR2 YYREEE (reference sequence). CDR3 residues: CASSLGLAGGAREQFF. CDR3 nucleotide sequence: TGTGCCAGCAGCTTGGGACTAGCGGGGGGGGCTCGGGAGCAGTTCTTC.

J is TRBJ2-3 and V is TRBV2, with TRBD2 matching 7 bases. With 8 bases clipped from V and 5 bases from J, the junction kept 4 bases outside the gene matches. Germline V gives CDR1 SNHLY, CDR2 FYNNEI. The CDR3 is 12 residues long. In nucleotides, the CDR3 is TGTGCCAGCGGGAGGGCCCGAGATACGCAGTATTTT. Its translation is CASGRARDTQYF.

The chain uses TRBV30 and TRBJ1-6; TRBD1 might be the D (5 bases). Germline CDR1 is GTSNPN and CDR2 is SVGIG (reference sequence). This CDR3 contains 13 residues. Trimming shortened V by 2 bases and J by 11 bases, and 13 bases separated the two germline ends. CDR3 sequence reads: CAWSRQGFAPLHF. The CDR3 DNA is TGTGCCTGGAGTAGGCAGGGTTTTGCACCCCTCCACTTT. The full variable domain, completed using reference TRBV30 and TRBJ1-6, is SQTIHQWPATLVQPVGSPLSLECTVEGTSNPNLYWYRQAAGRGLQLLFYSVGIGQISSEVPQNLSASRPQDRQFILSSKKLLLSDSGFYLCAWSRQGFAPLHFGNGTRLTVT.

The chain employs TRBV4-2 and TRBJ1-1; D possibly corresponds to TRBD1 (6 bases). CDR1 is LGHNA and CDR2 is YNFKEQ in the germline V gene. The CDR3 totals 18 residues. With 0 bases removed from V and 5 bases from J, the gap between germline ends came to 22 bases. CDR3 in DNA: TGTGCCAGCAGCCAAGATAGGCGGGTGCAGGGGCGGGGGACTGAAGCTTTCTTT. This encodes CASSQDRRVQGRGTEAFF.

The chain uses TRBV30 and TRBJ2-1, with TRBD2 matching over 10 bases. The V segment lost 1 base and the J segment 6 bases; nucleotides outside the gene matches: 9. Per germline, CDR1 GTSNPN and CDR2 SVGIG (reference sequence). The CDR3 has 16 residues. The CDR3 spells CAWSEAGGRGRNEQFF. In nucleotides, the CDR3 is TGTGCCTGGAGTGAAGCGGGGGGGCGAGGTCGCAATGAGCAGTTCTTC.

The chain employs TRBV24-1 and TRBJ1-2; TRBD1 agrees at 7 bases. V lost 7 bases and J lost 7; bases outside the gene matches: 5. The V gene's germline CDR1 is KGHDR and CDR2 SFDVKD. The CDR3 consists of 12 residues. The CDR3 DNA follows: TGTGCCACCAGAGGAGCAGGGGGTGGCTACACCTTC. Its translation is CATRGAGGGYTF.

This chain links TRBV30 with TRBJ1-2, with 8 bases lining up with TRBD1. The CDR3 spans 13 residues. Germline V gives CDR1 GTSNPN, CDR2 SVGIG (reference sequence). V shed 3 bases, J shed 4 bases, and the junction held 4 bases outside the gene matches. CDR3 nucleotide sequence: TGTGCCTGGAGCGGACAGGGAATCTATGGCTACACCTTC. Translated: CAWSGQGIYGYTF.

This clone was seen a single time. V usage is TRBV6-5 and J usage is TRBJ2-5; D is ambiguous. The CDR3 extends over 14 amino acids. V was clipped by 8 bases and J by 5 bases, with 18 bases between them. Germline CDR1 is MNHEY and CDR2 is SVGAGI. Written as DNA, the CDR3 is TGTGCCAGCGCCGCTTCGGTGACTGGGGAGACCCAGTACTTC. This codes for CASAASVTGETQYF.

The chain is built from TRBV19 and TRBJ1-5; TRBD1 is a possible D gene (5 bases). CDR1 is LNHDA and CDR2 is SQIVND in the germline V gene (reference sequence). The CDR3 spans 17 residues. With 3 bases removed from V and 0 bases from J, the gap between germline ends came to 15 bases. The CDR3 DNA reads as TGTGCCAGTAGTATCGCCAGGGTGGATTATAGCAATCAGCCCCAGCATTTT. It is translated as CASSIARVDYSNQPQHF. The complete variable domain, with remaining parts taken from reference TRBV19 and TRBJ1-5, reads DGGITQSPKYLFRKEGQNVTLSCEQNLNHDAMYWYRQDPGQGLRLIYYSQIVNDFQKGDIAEGYSVSREKKESFPLTVTSAQKNPTAFYLCASSIARVDYSNQPQHFGDGTRLSIL.

V and J are TRBV28 and TRBJ1-4; D perhaps matches TRBD1 (6 bases). Between the trimmed V and J ends, which lost 6 bases and 8 bases, there was a span of 16 bases. The CDR3 is 14 residues long. CDR1 is MDHEN, CDR2 SYDVKM, per germline. CDR3: CASRPTGNREKLFF. The DNA of the CDR3 is TGTGCCAGCAGACCCACAGGGAATCGGGAAAAACTGTTTTTT.

The chain joins TRBV5-1 to TRBJ1-1; no definite D call. The CDR3 length is 13 residues. The germline V gene has CDR1 SGHRS and CDR2 YFSETQ. Deletions cut 2 bases from V and 2 bases from J, with 7 bases between. CDR3 sequence (DNA): TGCGCCAGCAGCTTTGGGCCTAACACTGAAGCTTTCTTT. As protein: CASSFGPNTEAFF.

The V and J genes are TRBV27 and TRBJ2-2; D may be TRBD1 (5 bases). Germline assignment: CDR1 MNHEY and CDR2 SMNVEV (reference sequence). The CDR3 consists of 15 residues. Trimming left V 3 bases short and J 4 bases short, with 12 bases between. The CDR3 spells CASSFRGRGTGELFF. The CDR3 DNA is TGTGCCAGCAGTTTTCGTGGTAGGGGCACCGGGGAGCTGTTTTTT.

The chain combines TRBV7-9 with TRBJ1-1; a weak D match, TRBD1 (5 bases). The length of the CDR3 is 13 residues. Germline V gene sequence: CDR1 SEHNR, CDR2 FQNEAQ (reference sequence). Trimming took 5 bases from V and 7 from J, leaving 14 bases between them. The CDR3 region is CASSHIRQFEAFF. The CDR3 region has the DNA TGTGCCAGCAGCCATATCCGACAGTTTGAAGCTTTCTTT.

The J gene is TRBJ1-1, the V gene TRBV9; a weak D match, TRBD1 (5 bases). The CDR3 extends over 14 amino acids. V gave up 0 bases and J gave up 5 bases, with 11 bases separating them. Germline CDR1 SGDLS, CDR2 YYNGEE. In nucleotides, the CDR3 is TGTGCCAGCAGCGTAGAGGAGGGGCTTACTGAAGCTTTCTTT. This codes for CASSVEEGLTEAFF. The full variable domain, in which reference TRBV9 and TRBJ1-1 provide the parts outside the CDR3, is DSGVTQTPKHLITATGQRVTLRCSPRSGDLSVYWYQQSLDQGLQFLIQYYNGEERAKGNILERFSAQQFPDLHSELNLSSLELGDSALYFCASSVEEGLTEAFFGQGTRLTVV.

Regarding this clone: Other DNA sequences from this sample encode an identical CDR3 as well. V usage is TRBV30 and J usage is TRBJ1-2; D might be TRBD1 (5 bases). Germline-derived CDR1 and CDR2 are GTSNPN and SVGIG (reference sequence). CDR3 length: 13 amino acids. With 0 bases removed from V and 4 bases from J, the gap between germline ends came to 9 bases. The chain's CDR3 is CAWSVLGGYGYTF. In DNA form, the CDR3 reads TGTGCCTGGAGTGTATTGGGGGGCTATGGCTACACCTTC.

The V gene is TRBV5-4, the J gene TRBJ2-1, with 10 bases matching TRBD2. Trimming cost V 6 bases and J 6 bases; bases outside gene matches: 6. CDR3 size: 14 residues. Germline V gene lookup returns CDR1 SGHNT and CDR2 YYREEE (reference sequence). CDR3 residues: CASNSAGGPNEQFF. CDR3 coding DNA: TGTGCCAGCAACTCAGCGGGGGGGCCCAATGAGCAGTTCTTC.

This chain uses TRBV12-3 or TRBV12-4 with TRBJ1-5, with D possibly TRBD1 on 5 matching bases. V was shortened by 6 bases and J by 7 bases, with 13 bases between the two germline ends. The CDR3 sequence is 13 residues long. The CDR3 DNA reads as TGTGCCAGCAGCTTGGGGGGAGGACAGCCCCAGCATTTT. Translation gives CASSLGGGQPQHF.

The V call is TRBV27, the J call TRBJ2-7; no definite D call. Trimming stripped 0 bases from V and 4 bases from J, with 7 bases between. CDR1 is MNHEY, CDR2 SMNVEV, per germline (reference sequence). The CDR3 contains 13 residues. The CDR3 DNA follows: TGTGCCAGCAGTTTATCGGGCAGATACGAGCAGTACTTC. It yields the protein CASSLSGRYEQYF.

V usage is TRBV10-1 and J usage is TRBJ2-1; possible D gene TRBD2, 5 bases. V was pared by 4 bases and J by 8 bases, with 18 bases between. Germline loops: CDR1 WNHNN, CDR2 SYGVQD (reference sequence). CDR3 length equals 15 residues. The CDR3 DNA follows: TGCGCCAGCAGTGGGGAGTCCCTTCGAAGCTATGAGCAGTTCTTC. Residues: CASSGESLRSYEQFF.

The chain joins TRBV6-5 to TRBJ1-4; no definite D call. The germline V and J ends were trimmed by 4 bases and 12 bases, with 15 bases remaining between them. The CDR3 is made up of 13 amino acids. The V gene's germline CDR1 is MNHEY and CDR2 SVGAGI. CDR3 in DNA: TGTGCCAGCAGTTCTACCTTGGAGAGCGAACTGTTTTTT. It is translated as CASSSTLESELFF.

This chain uses TRBV5-4 with TRBJ1-3; 9 nucleotides match TRBD1. The CDR3 runs to 15 residues. Germline trimming cut 4 bases from V and 3 bases from J; bases unmatched to any gene: 5. The germline gives CDR1 SGHNT, CDR2 YYREEE (reference sequence). The CDR3 nucleotides are TGTGCCAGCAGCGCGGGACAGGGATATGGAAACACCATATATTTT. Translation: CASSAGQGYGNTIYF. Full variable domain (rest looked up from reference TRBV5-4 and TRBJ1-3): ETGVTQSPTHLIKTRGQQVTLRCSSQSGHNTVSWYQQALGQGPQFIFQYYREEENGRGNFPPRFSGLQFPNYSSELNVNALELDDSALYLCASSAGQGYGNTIYFGEGSWLTVV.

This chain joins TRBV18 and TRBJ1-4; a weak D match, TRBD1 (6 bases). The ends were cut back, 1 base at V and 4 bases at J, with 10 bases in the middle. CDR1 KGHSH and CDR2 LQKENI come from the germline V gene. The CDR3 consists of 15 residues. CDR3 sequence reads: CASSPQDSLNEKLFF. The CDR3 DNA reads as TGTGCCAGCTCACCACAGGACAGCCTTAATGAAAAACTGTTTTTT.

The chain has TRBV30 and TRBJ1-2; TRBD1 matches at 7 bases. The V and J ends lost 0 bases and 1 base, in that order; junction bases with no gene match: 5. Germline loops: CDR1 GTSNPN, CDR2 SVGIG (reference sequence). The CDR3 is 15 residues long. The CDR3 loop reads CAWSVGTAINYGYTF. CDR3 DNA sequence: TGTGCCTGGAGTGTCGGGACAGCAATTAACTATGGCTACACCTTC.

CDR3 residues: CASSLGAYDQETQYF. The DNA of the CDR3 is TGCGCCAGCAGTCTGGGGGCTTACGACCAAGAGACCCAGTACTTC. The chain combines TRBV5-1 with TRBJ2-5, with a tentative D call TRBD1 (6 bases). CDR1 SGHRS and CDR2 YFSETQ come from the germline V gene. The CDR3 length is 15 residues. V was clipped by 5 bases and J by 0 bases, with 14 bases between them.

The gene calls are TRBV7-9 and TRBJ1-2; the match to TRBD1 covers 9 bases. There are 16 residues in the CDR3. Germline V gene sequence: CDR1 SEHNR, CDR2 FQNEAQ (reference sequence). V dropped 4 bases and J dropped 8; count of bases not matched to a gene: 14. CDR3: CASSSPITGGPSGYTF. The CDR3 DNA follows: TGTGCCAGCAGCTCACCGATTACAGGGGGCCCCTCGGGCTACACCTTC.

This clone was detected only once. The CDR3 DNA reads TGTGCCAGCAGCCCCCCAGGGGGTATTGGCTACACCTTC. Protein sequence: CASSPPGGIGYTF. The chain is built from TRBV7-9 and TRBJ1-2; 7 bases match TRBD1. The germline CDR1 and CDR2 sequences are SEHNR and FQNEAQ (reference sequence). The CDR3 length is 13 residues. After removal of 5 bases from V and 7 bases from J, the junction contained 7 bases not matched to a gene.